This paragraph covers one T cell receptor (beta chain) sequence. V was pared by 3 bases and J by 1 base, with 5 bases of the junction left unmatched. Germline V gene data show CDR1 as LNHDA and CDR2 as SQIVND (reference sequence). The CDR3 has 15 residues. This specimen comes from a study of blood T cell repertoires in COVID-19. Study information: Acute and convalescent COVID-19 samples came from the United States, Italy and Spain.

Libraries were prepared by immunoSEQ multiplex PCR; TCRdb keeps only in-frame clonotypes and omits some of them. The sample includes about 220,000 clones, 88% of them seen just once. This clonotype was obtained from a woman aged 50 to 60 with acute COVID-19. The sequenced sample consisted of PBMCs or T cells enriched from blood (not recorded which). This sequence joins TRBV19 and TRBJ2-7, with 8 positions matching TRBD2. The chain's CDR3 is CASSIGAGGSYEQYF. The CDR3, as DNA: TGTGCCAGTAGTATCGGGGCGGGAGGTTCCTACGAGCAGTACTTC.